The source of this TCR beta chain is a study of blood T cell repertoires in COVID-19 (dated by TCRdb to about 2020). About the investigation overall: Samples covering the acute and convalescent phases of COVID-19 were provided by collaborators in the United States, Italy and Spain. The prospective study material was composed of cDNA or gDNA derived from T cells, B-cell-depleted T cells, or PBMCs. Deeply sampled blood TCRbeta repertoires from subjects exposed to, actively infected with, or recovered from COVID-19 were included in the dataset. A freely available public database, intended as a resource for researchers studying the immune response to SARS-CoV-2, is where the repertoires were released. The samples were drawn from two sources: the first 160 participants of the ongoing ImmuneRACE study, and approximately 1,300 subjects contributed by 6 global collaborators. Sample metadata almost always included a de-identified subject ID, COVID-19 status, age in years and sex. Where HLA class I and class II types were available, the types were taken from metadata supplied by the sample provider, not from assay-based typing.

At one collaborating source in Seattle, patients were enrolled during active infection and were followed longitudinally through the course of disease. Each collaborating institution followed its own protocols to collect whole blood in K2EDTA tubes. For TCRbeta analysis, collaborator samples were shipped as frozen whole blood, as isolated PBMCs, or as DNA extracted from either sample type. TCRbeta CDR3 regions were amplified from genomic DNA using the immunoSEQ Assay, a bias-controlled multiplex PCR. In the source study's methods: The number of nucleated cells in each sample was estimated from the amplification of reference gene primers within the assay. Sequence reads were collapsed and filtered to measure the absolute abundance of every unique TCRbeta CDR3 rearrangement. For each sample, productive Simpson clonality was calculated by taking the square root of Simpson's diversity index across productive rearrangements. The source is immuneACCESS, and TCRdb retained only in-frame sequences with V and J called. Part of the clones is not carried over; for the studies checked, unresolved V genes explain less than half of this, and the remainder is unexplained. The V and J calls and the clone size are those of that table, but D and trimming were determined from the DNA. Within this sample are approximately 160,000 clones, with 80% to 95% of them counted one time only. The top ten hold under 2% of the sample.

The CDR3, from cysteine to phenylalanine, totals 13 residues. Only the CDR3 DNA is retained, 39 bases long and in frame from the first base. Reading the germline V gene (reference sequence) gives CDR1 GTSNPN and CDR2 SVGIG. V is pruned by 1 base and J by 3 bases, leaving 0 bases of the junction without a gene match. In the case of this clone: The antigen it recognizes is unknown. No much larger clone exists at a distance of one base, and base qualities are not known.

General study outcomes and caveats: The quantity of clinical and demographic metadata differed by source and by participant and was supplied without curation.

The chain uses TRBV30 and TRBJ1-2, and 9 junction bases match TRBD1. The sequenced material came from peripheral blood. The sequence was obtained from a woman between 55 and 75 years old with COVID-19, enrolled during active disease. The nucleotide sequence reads TGTGCCTGGAGTGGGACAGGGGACTATGGCTACACCTTC. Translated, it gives CAWSGTGDYGYTF.